The sequence of this T cell receptor beta chain was determined in a study of T cells in Graves' hyperthyroidism and ophthalmopathy. This clonotype was detected a few times. Uncontrolled infection, other autoimmune disease, pregnancy or lactation excluded patients. Fresh 10 ml peripheral blood yielded PBMCs. Amplified TCR beta CDR3 regions derived from RNA transcripts. Initially, a first-round RT-PCR of the TCR CDR3 employed the HTBI primer set. TCRdb reprocessed the multiplex PCR reads via MiXCR and lists one record per CDR3 protein. The table shows about 130,000 distinct CDR3 sequences, with roughly a fifth occurring only once. The sample taken for sequencing was blood. The sequence was obtained from a woman between 50 and 59 years old with Graves' hyperthyroidism that later progressed to Graves' ophthalmopathy.

The CDR3 protein is CASSLDGGPEKLFF. The CDR3 bases are TGTGCCAGCAGCTTAGACGGAGGCCCTGAAAAACTGTTTTTT. V gene TRBV7-9 combines with J gene TRBJ1-4; D ambiguous. Trimming stripped 1 base from V and 7 bases from J, with 10 bases between. Germline V gene sequence: CDR1 SEHNR, CDR2 FQNEAQ (reference sequence). The CDR3 consists of 14 residues.